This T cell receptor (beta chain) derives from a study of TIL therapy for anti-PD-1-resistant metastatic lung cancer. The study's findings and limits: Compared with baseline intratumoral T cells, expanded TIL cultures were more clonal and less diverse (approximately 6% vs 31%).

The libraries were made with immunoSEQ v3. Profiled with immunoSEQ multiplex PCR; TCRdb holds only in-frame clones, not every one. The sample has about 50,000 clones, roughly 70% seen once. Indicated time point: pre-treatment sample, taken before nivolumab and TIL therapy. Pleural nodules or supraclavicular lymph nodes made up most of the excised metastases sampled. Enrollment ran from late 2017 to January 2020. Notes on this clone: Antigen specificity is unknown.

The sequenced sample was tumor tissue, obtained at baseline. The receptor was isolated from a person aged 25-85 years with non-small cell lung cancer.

The CDR3: CASSSGQGSFSEKLFF. As DNA, the CDR3 is TGTGCCAGCAGCTCGGGACAGGGGAGTTTTAGTGAAAAACTGTTTTTT. The genes are TRBV7-9 and TRBJ1-4; TRBD1 aligns across 10 bases. The CDR3 is 16 amino acids. The V gene end was trimmed by 4 bases and the J gene end by 7 bases; junction bases not matched to a gene: 9. CDR1 is SEHNR and CDR2 is FQNEAQ in the germline V gene (reference sequence). The whole variable domain, filled in from reference TRBV7-9 and TRBJ1-4, reads DTGVSQNPRHKITKRGQNVTFRCDPISEHNRLYWYRQTLGQGPEFLTYFQNEAQLEKSRLLSDRFSAERPKGSFSTLEIQRTEQGDSAMYLCASSSGQGSFSEKLFFGSGTQLSVL.